Listed here is a single T cell receptor beta chain. This sample was taken from a study of blood T cell repertoires in COVID-19. As for the study in general: COVID-19 samples, acute and convalescent, were from the United States, Italy and Spain. Nucleic acid was either cDNA or gDNA, and it came from T cells, B-cell-depleted T cells, or PBMCs.

Source study methods: Researchers report that nucleated cell counts were estimated from reference gene primer amplification. Profiling relied on immunoSEQ multiplex PCR, and the TCRdb table lists in-frame clones only, not all of them. The V and J calls and clone size are taken from that table; D and trimming were inferred from the DNA. The sample has some 300,000 clones, approximately 89% seen once; the top ten hold around 1.9%. This CDR3 has 13 amino acids. Germline CDR1 reads SGHDT; CDR2 reads YYEEEE. V lost 4 bases and J lost 1, with 5 bases in between. Patients from Seattle were sampled longitudinally, starting during active infection.

The V and J genes are TRBV5-6 and TRBJ2-2, with a possible D match to TRBD1 (5 bases). This receptor was identified in a young woman with COVID-19, enrolled during active disease. The material sequenced was peripheral blood. CDR3 in DNA: TGTGCCAGCAGCCAGGGGAACACCGGGGAGCTGTTTTTT. Protein product: CASSQGNTGELFF.